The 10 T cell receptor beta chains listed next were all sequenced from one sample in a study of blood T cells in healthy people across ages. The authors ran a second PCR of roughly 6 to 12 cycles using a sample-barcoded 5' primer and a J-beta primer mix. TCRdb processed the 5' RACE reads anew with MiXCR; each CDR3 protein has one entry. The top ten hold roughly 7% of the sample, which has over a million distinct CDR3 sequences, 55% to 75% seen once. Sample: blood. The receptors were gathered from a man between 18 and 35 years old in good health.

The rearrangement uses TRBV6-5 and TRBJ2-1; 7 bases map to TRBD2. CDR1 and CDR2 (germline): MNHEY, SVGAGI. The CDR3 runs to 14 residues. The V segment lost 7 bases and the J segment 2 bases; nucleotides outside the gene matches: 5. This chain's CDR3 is CASTQAGPYNEQFF. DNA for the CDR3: TGTGCCAGCACCCAAGCGGGGCCCTACAATGAGCAGTTCTTC.

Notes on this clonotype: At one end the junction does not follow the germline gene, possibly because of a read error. The CDR3 coding sequence is TGTGTCAGCACTAATGCTTGGCAAGAGACCCAGTACTTC. Translated: CVSTNAWQETQYF. The chain recombines TRBV25-1 with TRBJ2-5; D remains unclear. Looked up from germline, CDR1 is MGHDK and CDR2 is SYGVNS. CDR3 length: 13 residues.

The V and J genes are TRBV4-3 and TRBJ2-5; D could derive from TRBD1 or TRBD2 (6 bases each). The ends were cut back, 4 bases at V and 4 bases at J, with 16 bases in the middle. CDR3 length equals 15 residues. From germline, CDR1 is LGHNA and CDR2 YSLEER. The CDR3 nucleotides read TGCGCCAGCAGCCCCGAGGGGGGTACGGGAGAGACCCAGTACTTC. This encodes CASSPEGGTGETQYF.

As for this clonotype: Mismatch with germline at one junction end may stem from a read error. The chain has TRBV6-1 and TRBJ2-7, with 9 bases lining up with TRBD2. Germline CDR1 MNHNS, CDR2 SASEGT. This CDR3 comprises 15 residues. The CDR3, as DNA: TGTACCAGCAGTGAAATGAAGCGGGAGGTTTACGAGCAGTACTTC. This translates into CTSSEMKREVYEQYF.

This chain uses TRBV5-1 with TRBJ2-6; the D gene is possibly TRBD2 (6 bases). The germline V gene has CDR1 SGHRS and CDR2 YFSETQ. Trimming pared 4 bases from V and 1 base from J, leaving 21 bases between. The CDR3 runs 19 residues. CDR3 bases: TGCGCCAGCAGCCCCACCGGCGGGACTCCGTTATCTGGGGCCAACGTCCTGACTTTC. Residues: CASSPTGGTPLSGANVLTF.

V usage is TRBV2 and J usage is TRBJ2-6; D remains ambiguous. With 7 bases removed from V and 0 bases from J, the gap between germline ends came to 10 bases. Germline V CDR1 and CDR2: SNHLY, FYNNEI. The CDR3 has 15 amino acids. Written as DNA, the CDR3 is TGTGCCAGCAAGTCTGGATTCTCTGGGGCCAACGTCCTGACTTTC. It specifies CASKSGFSGANVLTF.

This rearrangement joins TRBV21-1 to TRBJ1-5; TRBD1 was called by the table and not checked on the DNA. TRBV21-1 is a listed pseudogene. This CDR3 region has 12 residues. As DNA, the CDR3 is TGTGCCAGCAGCTTTAGGGGAAAGCCCCAGCATTTT. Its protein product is CASSFRGKPQHF.

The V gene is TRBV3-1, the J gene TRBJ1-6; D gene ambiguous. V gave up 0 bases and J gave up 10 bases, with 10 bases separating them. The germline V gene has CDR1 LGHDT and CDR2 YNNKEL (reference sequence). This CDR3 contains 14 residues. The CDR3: CASSQEGLRSPLHF. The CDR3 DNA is TGTGCCAGCAGCCAAGAGGGTCTTAGGTCACCCCTCCACTTT.

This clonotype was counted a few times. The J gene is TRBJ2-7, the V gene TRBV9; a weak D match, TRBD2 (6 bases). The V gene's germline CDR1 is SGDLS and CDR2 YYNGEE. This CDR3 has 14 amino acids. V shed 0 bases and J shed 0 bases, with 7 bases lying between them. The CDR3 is CASSVGTNSYEQYF. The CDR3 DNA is TGTGCCAGCAGCGTAGGGACTAACTCCTACGAGCAGTACTTC.

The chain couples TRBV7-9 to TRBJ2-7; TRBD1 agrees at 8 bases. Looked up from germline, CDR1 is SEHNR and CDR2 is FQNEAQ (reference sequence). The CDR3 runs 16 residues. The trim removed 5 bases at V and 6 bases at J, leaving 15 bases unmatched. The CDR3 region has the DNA TGTGCCAGCAGCGTTGACTCCCAGGGGGCGCCGGGCGAGCAGTACTTC. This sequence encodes CASSVDSQGAPGEQYF.